This T cell receptor (beta chain) was identified during a study of early stage breast cancer tumors (dated by TCRdb to about 2017). Notes on the research overall: Of the approximately 16 invasive breast tumors, about a dozen were found to be estrogen receptor-positive, progesterone receptor-positive and HER2-negative. A total of about 2.9 million templates, representing about 1.1 million unique clonotypes, were detected across all samples. On average, each sample got about 9.3-fold read coverage. Eight of the 12 ER+/PR+/HER2- tumors were invasive ductal carcinomas, while the other four were invasive lobular carcinomas.

Beyond this particular receptor, the publication reports: Enriched TCRB sequences shared across patients were mostly commonly generated sequences, unlikely to play an important role in the tumor microenvironment. Because the cohort was small, a breakdown by tumor subtype could not be done. Repertoires from blood and normal breast were more alike than repertoires from blood and tumor, and in about 90% of the 16 patients, comparing each tissue with blood separated tumor from normal. Tumors showed roughly 2.3-fold higher T cell density and higher clonality than adjacent normal breast tissue. Sequencing bulk genomic DNA from unsorted cells could not capture chain pairing or functional markers like CD4, CD8 and FOXP3.

Two independent genomic DNA replicates were amplified for each sample, with approximately 0.5 ug used for blood and approximately 1.5 ug for tumor or normal breast. Following the manufacturer's instructions, the ImmunoSeq Intro kit was used to carry out TCRB sequencing on genomic DNA. The multiplex PCR ran for about 31 cycles using proprietary primers and spike-in control sequences for absolute quantification. An 87-bp fragment spanning the CDR3 and flanking V and J genes was sequenced with single-end 150-bp reads. Each lane of an Illumina MiSeq running version 3.0 chemistry carried seven multiplexed samples, with two replicates apiece. For the original study's pipeline: The vendor's proprietary pipeline processed the raw data and merged both replicates into a single result for each sample. Productive rearrangements sharing the V-gene family, CDR3 amino acid sequence and J-gene segment were defined as clonotypes. To compute clonality, the normalized Shannon entropy (Pielou evenness) of TCRB abundances was subtracted from 1. T cell density was estimated as total templates divided by the number of input cells, with the number of input cells inferred from the DNA input amount. Recon with default parameters was used to estimate total repertoire diversity and clonality. A clonotype was considered tumor-enriched if its abundance in tumor exceeded 0.1% and was at least 32-fold higher than its abundance in normal breast. TCRdb retrieved this table from immuneACCESS and kept in-frame rearrangements only. Not all clones are present; in checked studies, unresolved V genes account for under half, and no reason is known for the remainder. V and J calls plus clone size are reproduced from that table; the DNA served to infer D and trimming. The sample data list about 7,900 clones, and approximately 62% of these were observed just once. The ten largest clones add up to roughly 6.4% of the sample.

About 18-55 mg of tumor tissue was diced and typically yielded more than 2.5 ug of DNA. The study profiled bulk TCR beta-chain repertoires in matched peripheral blood, tumor and adjacent normal breast tissue taken from some 17 patients with early-stage breast cancer. Once resection was done, tumor tissue identified by eye was cut out and put into prechilled RNAlater. Using a TissueLyser II, about 20-55 mg of tumor tissue was diced and homogenized in RLTplus buffer with beta-mercaptoethanol and antifoaming agent. Genomic DNA was extracted with the Qiagen AllPrep DNA/RNA Mini kit. From the cysteine up to the phenylalanine, the CDR3 has a length of 18 residues. Just CDR3 DNA is preserved here, 54 bases in frame from base 1. This clone counts as medium-sized (0.01 to 0.1%). The clone's antigen remains unknown. No base quality values were provided; no much bigger clone lies one nucleotide off.

This chain joins TRBV21-1 to TRBJ1-5. TRBV21-1 is designated a pseudogene. The sequencing input was breast tumor tissue. The TCR originated in a person aged 65 to 85 with breast cancer. CDR3 protein: CASSKAAGEGCSNQPQHF. The DNA reads TGTGCCAGCAGCAAAGCGGCGGGGGAAGGGTGTAGCAATCAGCCCCAGCATTTT.